The T cell receptor (beta chain) under discussion was sequenced for a study of blood T cell repertoires in COVID-19. Across the whole study: The analysed material was cDNA or gDNA that came from T cells, B-cell-depleted T cells, or PBMCs.

Germline V gene data show CDR1 as MNHNY and CDR2 as SVGAGI (reference sequence). CDR3 length equals 12 residues. Trimming stripped 10 bases from V and 0 bases from J, with 10 bases between. Authors' analysis steps: Estimation of nucleated cell counts was performed using reference gene primer amplification. Generated by immunoSEQ multiplex PCR, the TCRdb table keeps only in-frame clones and is missing some. Clone size and V and J calls were adopted from that table, with D and trimming inferred from the DNA. The data contain tens of thousands of clones, approximately 91% of them seen just once; the ten biggest clones take up less than 4.5%.

This sequence joins TRBV6-6 and TRBJ2-7, with D tentatively TRBD1 (5 bases). The source material was peripheral blood. The sequence came from a middle-aged man with active COVID-19. CDR3 sequence: CATQGGSYEQYF. CDR3 DNA sequence: TGTGCCACCCAGGGCGGCTCCTACGAGCAGTACTTC.